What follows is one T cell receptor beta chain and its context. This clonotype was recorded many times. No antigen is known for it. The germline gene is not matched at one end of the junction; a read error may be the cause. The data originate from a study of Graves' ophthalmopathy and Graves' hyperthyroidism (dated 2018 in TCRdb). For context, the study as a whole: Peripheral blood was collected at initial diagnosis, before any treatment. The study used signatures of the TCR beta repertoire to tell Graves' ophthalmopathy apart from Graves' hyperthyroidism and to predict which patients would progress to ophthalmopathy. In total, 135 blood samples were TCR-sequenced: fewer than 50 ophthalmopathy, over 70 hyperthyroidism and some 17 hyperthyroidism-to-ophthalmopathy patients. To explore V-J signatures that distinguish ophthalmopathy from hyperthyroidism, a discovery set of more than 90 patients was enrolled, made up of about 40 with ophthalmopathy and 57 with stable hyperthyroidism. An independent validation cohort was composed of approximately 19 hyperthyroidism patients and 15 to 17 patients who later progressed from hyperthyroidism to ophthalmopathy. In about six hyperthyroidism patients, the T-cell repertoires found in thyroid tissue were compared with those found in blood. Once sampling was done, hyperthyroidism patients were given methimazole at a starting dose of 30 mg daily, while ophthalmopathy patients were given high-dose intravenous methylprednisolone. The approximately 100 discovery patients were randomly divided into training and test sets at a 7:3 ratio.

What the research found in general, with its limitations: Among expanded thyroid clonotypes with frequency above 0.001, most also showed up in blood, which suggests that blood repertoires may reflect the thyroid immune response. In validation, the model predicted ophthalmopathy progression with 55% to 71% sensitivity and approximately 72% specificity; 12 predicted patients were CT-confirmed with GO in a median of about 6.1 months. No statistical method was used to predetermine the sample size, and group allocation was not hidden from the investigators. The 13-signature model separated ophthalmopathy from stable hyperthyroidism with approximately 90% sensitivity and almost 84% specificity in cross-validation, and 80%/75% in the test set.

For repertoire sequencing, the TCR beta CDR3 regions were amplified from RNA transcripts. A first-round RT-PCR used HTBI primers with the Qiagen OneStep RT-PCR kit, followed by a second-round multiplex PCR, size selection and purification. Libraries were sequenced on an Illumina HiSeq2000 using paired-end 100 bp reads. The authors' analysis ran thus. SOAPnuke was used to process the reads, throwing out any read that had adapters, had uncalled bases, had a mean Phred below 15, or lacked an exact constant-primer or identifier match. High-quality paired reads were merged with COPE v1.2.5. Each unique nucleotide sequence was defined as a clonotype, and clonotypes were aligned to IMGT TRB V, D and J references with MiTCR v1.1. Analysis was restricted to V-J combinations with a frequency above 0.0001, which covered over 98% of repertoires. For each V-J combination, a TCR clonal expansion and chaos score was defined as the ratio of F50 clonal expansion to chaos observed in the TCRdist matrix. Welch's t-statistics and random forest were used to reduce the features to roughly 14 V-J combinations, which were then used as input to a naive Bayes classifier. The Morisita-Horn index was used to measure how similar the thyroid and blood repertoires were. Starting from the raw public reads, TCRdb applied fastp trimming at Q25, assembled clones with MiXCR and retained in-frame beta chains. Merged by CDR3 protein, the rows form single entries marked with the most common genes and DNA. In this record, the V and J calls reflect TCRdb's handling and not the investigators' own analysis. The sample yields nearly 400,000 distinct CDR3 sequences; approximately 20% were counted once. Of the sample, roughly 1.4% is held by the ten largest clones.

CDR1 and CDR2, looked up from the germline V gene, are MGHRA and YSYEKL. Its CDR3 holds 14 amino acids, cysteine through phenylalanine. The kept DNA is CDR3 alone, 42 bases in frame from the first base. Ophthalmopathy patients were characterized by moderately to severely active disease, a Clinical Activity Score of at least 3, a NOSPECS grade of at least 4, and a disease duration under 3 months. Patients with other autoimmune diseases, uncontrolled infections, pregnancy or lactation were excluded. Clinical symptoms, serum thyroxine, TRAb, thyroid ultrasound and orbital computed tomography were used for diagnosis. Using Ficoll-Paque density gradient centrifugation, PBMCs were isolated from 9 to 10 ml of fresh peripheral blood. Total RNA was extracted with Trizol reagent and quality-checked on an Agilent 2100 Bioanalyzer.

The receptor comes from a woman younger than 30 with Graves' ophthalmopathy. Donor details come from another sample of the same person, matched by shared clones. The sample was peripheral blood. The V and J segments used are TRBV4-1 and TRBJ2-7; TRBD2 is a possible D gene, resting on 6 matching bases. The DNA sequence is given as TGCGCCAGCAGCCACGCGGGGCGGGACTCAACGACCTCCTTC. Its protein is CASSHAGRDSTTSF.